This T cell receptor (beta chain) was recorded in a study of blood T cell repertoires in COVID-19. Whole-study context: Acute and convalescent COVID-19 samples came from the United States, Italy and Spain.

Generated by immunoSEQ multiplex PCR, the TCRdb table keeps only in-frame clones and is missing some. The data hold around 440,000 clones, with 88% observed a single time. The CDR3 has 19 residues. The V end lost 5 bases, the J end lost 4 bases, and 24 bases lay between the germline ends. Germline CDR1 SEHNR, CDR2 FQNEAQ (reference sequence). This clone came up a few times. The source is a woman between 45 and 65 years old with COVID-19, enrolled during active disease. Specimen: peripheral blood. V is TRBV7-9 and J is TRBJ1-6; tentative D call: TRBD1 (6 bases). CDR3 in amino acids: CASSLSGSGGGLYNSPLHF. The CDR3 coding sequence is TGTGCCAGCAGCCTATCGGGCTCTGGGGGGGGGCTGTATAATTCACCCCTCCACTTT.